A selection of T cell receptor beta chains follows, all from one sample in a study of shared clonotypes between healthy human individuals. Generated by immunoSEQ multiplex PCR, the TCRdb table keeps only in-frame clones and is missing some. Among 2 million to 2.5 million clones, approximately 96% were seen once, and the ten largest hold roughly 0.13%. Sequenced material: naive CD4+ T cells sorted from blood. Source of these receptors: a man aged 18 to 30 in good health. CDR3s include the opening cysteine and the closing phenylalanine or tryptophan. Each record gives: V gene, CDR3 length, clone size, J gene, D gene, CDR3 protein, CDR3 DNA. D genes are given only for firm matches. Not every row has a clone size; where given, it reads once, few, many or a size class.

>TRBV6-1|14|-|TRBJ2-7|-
CASSSKNPTVEQYF
TGTGCCAGCAGTTCTAAGAACCCGACCGTGGAGCAGTACTTC
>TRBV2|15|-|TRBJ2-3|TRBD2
CATKPLAVSTDTQYF
TGTGCCACCAAACCCCTAGCGGTAAGCACAGATACGCAGTATTTT
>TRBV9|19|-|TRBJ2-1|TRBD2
CASSVDPGLAGGPYNEQFF
TGTGCCAGCAGCGTAGATCCAGGACTAGCGGGGGGGCCTTACAATGAGCAGTTCTTC
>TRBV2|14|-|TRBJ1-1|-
CASSGLAGGTEAFF
TGTGCCAGCAGTGGACTTGCGGGCGGCACTGAAGCTTTCTTT
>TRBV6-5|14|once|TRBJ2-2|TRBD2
CASSQLAGTGELFF
TGTGCCAGCAGCCAACTAGCGGGGACCGGGGAGCTGTTTTTT
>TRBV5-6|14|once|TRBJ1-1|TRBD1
CASSWPGQGLGAFF
TGTGCCAGCAGCTGGCCGGGACAGGGTTTAGGGGCTTTCTTT
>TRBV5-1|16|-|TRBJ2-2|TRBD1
CASSLWQGAVTGELFF
TGCGCCAGCAGCTTGTGGCAGGGGGCGGTCACCGGGGAGCTGTTTTTT
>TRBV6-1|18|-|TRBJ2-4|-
CASSEDPGARLAKNIQYF
TGTGCCAGCAGTGAAGACCCGGGGGCGAGACTAGCCAAAAACATTCAGTACTTC
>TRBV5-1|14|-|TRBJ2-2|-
CASSSSSVPGELFF
TGCGCCAGCAGCTCGTCTAGTGTCCCCGGGGAGCTGTTTTTT
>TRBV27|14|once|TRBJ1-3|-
CASWTGSSGNTIYF
TGTGCCAGTTGGACGGGAAGCTCTGGAAACACCATATATTTT
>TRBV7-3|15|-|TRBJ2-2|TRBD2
CASSSSGGNTGELFF
TGTGCCAGCAGCTCTAGCGGGGGGAACACCGGGGAGCTGTTTTTT
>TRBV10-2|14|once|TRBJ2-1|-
CASSKGGGDNEQFF
TGCGCCAGCAGTAAGGGAGGGGGTGACAATGAGCAGTTCTTC
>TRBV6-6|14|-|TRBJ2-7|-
CASSYIVGSGEQYF
TGTGCCAGCAGTTACATCGTGGGGTCTGGCGAGCAGTACTTC
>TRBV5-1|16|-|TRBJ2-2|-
CASSLVETSNTGELFF
TGCGCCAGCAGCTTGGTAGAGACTTCGAACACCGGGGAGCTGTTTTTT
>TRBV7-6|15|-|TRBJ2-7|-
CASSLGPDGPREQYF
TGTGCCAGCAGCTTGGGCCCCGACGGGCCTCGGGAGCAGTACTTC
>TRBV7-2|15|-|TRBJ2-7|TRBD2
CASSKREGGSYEQYF
TGTGCCAGCAGCAAGCGGGAGGGAGGATCCTACGAGCAGTACTTC
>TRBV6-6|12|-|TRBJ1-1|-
CASNRENTEAFF
TGTGCCAGCAACAGGGAGAACACTGAAGCTTTCTTT
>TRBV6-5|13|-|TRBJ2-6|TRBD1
CASSRQGGNVLTF
TGTGCCAGCAGCCGACAGGGCGGCAACGTCCTGACTTTC
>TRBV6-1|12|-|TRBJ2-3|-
CASSAKADTQYF
TGTGCCAGCAGTGCGAAGGCGGATACGCAGTATTTT